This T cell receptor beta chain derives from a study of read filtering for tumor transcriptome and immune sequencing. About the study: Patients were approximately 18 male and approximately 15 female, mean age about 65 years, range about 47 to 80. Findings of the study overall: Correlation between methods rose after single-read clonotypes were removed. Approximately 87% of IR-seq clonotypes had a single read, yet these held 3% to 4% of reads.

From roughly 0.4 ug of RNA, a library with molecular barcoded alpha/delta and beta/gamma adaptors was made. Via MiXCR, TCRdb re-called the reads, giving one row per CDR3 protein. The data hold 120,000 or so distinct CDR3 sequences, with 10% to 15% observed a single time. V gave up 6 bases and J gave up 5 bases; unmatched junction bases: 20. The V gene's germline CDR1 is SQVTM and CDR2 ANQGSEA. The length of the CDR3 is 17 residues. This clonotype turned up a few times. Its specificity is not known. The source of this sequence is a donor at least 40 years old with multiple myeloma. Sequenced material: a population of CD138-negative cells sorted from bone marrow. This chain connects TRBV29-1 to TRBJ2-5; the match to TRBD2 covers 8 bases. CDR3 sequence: CSVRGGGLSGRGETQYF. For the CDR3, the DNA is TGCAGCGTCCGAGGAGGAGGACTGAGCGGGAGAGGTGAGACCCAGTACTTC.